The rows below give T cell receptor beta chains drawn from one sample of a study of CD8+CD57+ T cells in acquired aplastic anemia. TCRdb independently ran MiXCR on the reads; one entry per CDR3 protein. Among some 280,000 distinct CDR3 sequences listed, approximately 57% were seen once. The sequenced sample was sorted CD4+, CD8+, or CD8+CD57+ T cells (not recorded which) from PBMCs. The receptors originated from a human donor with severe aplastic anemia or a healthy control (not recorded which). CDR3s include the opening cysteine and the closing phenylalanine or tryptophan. The D gene is left open where the match is weak. The size of a clone is reported for some rows only, either as once, few or many, or as a class for expanded clones.

15	TRBD2	TRBV20-1	many	TRBJ2-5	TGCAGTGCAGAGGGACTAGCGGGGGTGAAAGAGACCCAGTACTTC	CSAEGLAGVKETQYF
19	TRBD2	TRBV30	-	TRBJ2-1	TGTGCCTGGAGTGTAAGCCTTGTCGAGGGAGGGAGCTCCTACAATGAGCAGTTCTTC	CAWSVSLVEGGSSYNEQFF
13	-	TRBV2	many	TRBJ1-5	TGTGCCAGCAGTGATTGGGGGAATCAGCCCCAGCATTTT	CASSDWGNQPQHF
17	-	TRBV10-3	-	TRBJ1-1	TGTGCCATCAGTGAGTCATGGGGAGATGTTAGGGGCACTGAAGCTTTCTTT	CAISESWGDVRGTEAFF
13	-	TRBV7-2	-	TRBJ2-7	TGTGCCAGCAGCTTAATTCCGGGGGACGAGCAGTACTTC	CASSLIPGDEQYF
19	-	TRBV7-8	-	TRBJ2-4	TGTGCCAGCAGCCCGTTGCGTGGGGGATGGGGTAAGGACAAAAACATTCAGTACTTC	CASSPLRGGWGKDKNIQYF
17	TRBD2	TRBV19	many	TRBJ2-3	TGTGCCAGTAGTATAGCGGGGGGGAGATTTGGCACAGATACGCAGTATTTT	CASSIAGGRFGTDTQYF
11	-	TRBV24-1	-	TRBJ1-2	TGTGCCAGCACGGGGGACTATGGCTACACCTTC	CASTGDYGYTF
17	TRBD2	TRBV5-8	many	TRBJ2-3	TGTGCCAGCAGCGAAGGGACTAGCGGGGATACCACAGATACGCAGTATTTT	CASSEGTSGDTTDTQYF
14	-	TRBV24-1	-	TRBJ2-1	TGTGTCACCAGTGATGGGTCGGGGCCCAATGAGCAGTTCTTC	CVTSDGSGPNEQFF
15	TRBD2	TRBV4-3	many	TRBJ2-1	TGCGCCAGCAGCCCGACTAGCGGGGGTTTCAATGAGCAGTTCTTC	CASSPTSGGFNEQFF
17	TRBD2	TRBV7-6	-	TRBJ2-5	TGTGCCAGCAGCTTAGTCGGGACTAGCGGGAGTGTCGAGACCCAGTACTTC	CASSLVGTSGSVETQYF
14	-	TRBV20-1	-	TRBJ2-7	TGCAGTGCTAGCCCCAGGGAGTCGTACTACGAGCAGTACTTC	CSASPRESYYEQYF
15	TRBD1	TRBV10-2	-	TRBJ1-1	TGCGCCAGCAGTGTCAACGGACAGGCGTTCGCTGAAGCTTTCTTT	CASSVNGQAFAEAFF
15	TRBD1	TRBV7-2	once	TRBJ1-4	TGTGCCAGCAGCTCCGGGACAGAAGATAATGAAAAACTGTTTTTT	CASSSGTEDNEKLFF
17	TRBD2	TRBV6-5	-	TRBJ2-5	TGTGCCAGCAGTTACAGGAAACTAGCGCAACACCAAGAGACCCAGTACTTC	CASSYRKLAQHQETQYF
12	-	TRBV25-1	-	TRBJ2-7	TGTGCCAGCAGTTACTGGGCACACCAGCAGTACTTC	CASSYWAHQQYF
14	-	TRBV2	-	TRBJ1-5	TGTGCCAGCAGAGTCGACAGGAATGGTCAGCCCCAGCATTTT	CASRVDRNGQPQHF
17	-	TRBV7-9	many	TRBJ1-5	TGTGCCAGCAGCGACGAAGTTGGCTCCCGTAGCAATCAGCCCCAGCATTTT	CASSDEVGSRSNQPQHF
16	-	TRBV7-9	few	TRBJ2-1	TGTGCCAGCAGCTTAGGGCGGGGTGGCTCCTACAATGAGCAGTTCTTC	CASSLGRGGSYNEQFF
15	-	TRBV19	once	TRBJ2-2	TGTGTCAGTAGTATAGCCGAAGCCCGCACCGGGGAGCTGTTTTTT	CVSSIAEARTGELFF
15	TRBD2	TRBV5-1	-	TRBJ2-3	TGCGCCAGCAGCTTGACTAGCGGAAAAGCAGATACGCAGTATTTT	CASSLTSGKADTQYF
15	-	TRBV13	many	TRBJ1-1	TGTGCCAGCAGCTTAGCGGGACGGATGAACACTGAAGCTTTCTTT	CASSLAGRMNTEAFF
14	-	TRBV2	-	TRBJ1-2	TGTGCCAGCAGTGCGCTAGGACAGAACTATGGCTACACCTTC	CASSALGQNYGYTF
16	-	TRBV24-1	many	TRBJ1-2	TGTGCCACCAGTGACAGTAACGACAGGTTTGGGTATGGCTACACCTTC	CATSDSNDRFGYGYTF
16	TRBD1	TRBV12-3/TRBV12-4	-	TRBJ2-5	TGTGCCAGCAGGCTTGGGGGCGCAGGGGGCAAGAAGACCCAGTACTTC	CASRLGGAGGKKTQYF
15	-	TRBV15	few	TRBJ2-2	TGTGCCACCAGCAGAGATGTGTCCGCCACCGGGGAGCTGTTTTTT	CATSRDVSATGELFF
14	TRBD1	TRBV7-3	-	TRBJ2-2	TGTGCCAGCAGCACCGGGACAGGGAGCGGGGAGCTGTTTTTT	CASSTGTGSGELFF
17	TRBD1	TRBV20-1	many	TRBJ2-6	TGCAGTGCTAGTAACGGACAGGGACTCTCTGGGGCCAACGTCCTGACTTTC	CSASNGQGLSGANVLTF
14	-	TRBV13	many	TRBJ2-1	TGTGCCAGCAGCTTGAGGGGGGCATACAATGAGCAGTTCTTC	CASSLRGAYNEQFF
16	TRBD1	TRBV19	many	TRBJ2-3	TGTGCCAGTAGTAAACACCTCAGGGGGCCCACAGATACGCAGTATTTT	CASSKHLRGPTDTQYF
11	-	TRBV11-2	-	TRBJ2-1	TGTGCCAGCAGCTTAAACCGGGAGCAGTTCTTC	CASSLNREQFF
16	-	TRBV29-1	few	TRBJ2-7	TGCAGCGTTGAAGTCCTTGGACGGAGGGGAGCGGACGAGCAGTACTTC	CSVEVLGRRGADEQYF
13	-	TRBV7-2	-	TRBJ2-7	TGTGCCAGCGCCTTTGACAGTTACTACGAGCAGTACTTC	CASAFDSYYEQYF
13	-	TRBV5-1	many	TRBJ2-5	TGCGCCAGCAGCTTGGACAGCCGAGAGACCCAGTACTTC	CASSLDSRETQYF
15	-	TRBV6-5	many	TRBJ1-3	TGTGCCAGCAGTACCTTGGGGGGGCGGCCATACACCATATATTTT	CASSTLGGRPYTIYF
14	-	TRBV18	-	TRBJ2-7	TGTGCCAGCTCGGAAAGTGAGCGGGTATCCGAGCAGTACTTC	CASSESERVSEQYF
14	TRBD2	TRBV5-1	few	TRBJ2-7	TGCGCCAGCAGCTCCCTAGCGGGAGGCTACGAGCAGTACTTC	CASSSLAGGYEQYF
13	-	TRBV6-2/TRBV6-3	-	TRBJ1-1	TGTGCCAGCAGTCTAGACGGCTACATTGAAGCTTTCTTT	CASSLDGYIEAFF
13	-	TRBV25-1	many	TRBJ1-6	TGTGCCAGCAGTGTGCGAGATAATTCACCCCTCCACTTT	CASSVRDNSPLHF
14	-	TRBV19	-	TRBJ1-1	TGTGCCAGTAGTACCCGCCCGCAGAACACTGAAGCTTTCTTT	CASSTRPQNTEAFF
15	TRBD1	TRBV2	-	TRBJ1-2	TGTGCCACCGGACAGGGGTTAGCGGGAAACTATGGCTACACCTTC	CATGQGLAGNYGYTF
15	TRBD1	TRBV20-1	-	TRBJ2-7	TGCAGTGCTAGGCCGGGACAGGGGAGCTCCTACGAGCAGTACTTC	CSARPGQGSSYEQYF
15	TRBD2	TRBV7-2	many	TRBJ2-1	TGTGCCAGCAGCTTGGTTTCCGGGACTAGCGCTGAGCAGTTCTTC	CASSLVSGTSAEQFF
17	-	TRBV7-8	few	TRBJ2-2	TGTGCCAGCAGCTTAGCGACCGGGGCCCCGAGAACCGGGGAGCTGTTTTTT	CASSLATGAPRTGELFF
14	TRBD1	TRBV2	-	TRBJ2-5	TGTGCCAGCAGTCGACAGGGCTACCAAGAGACCCAGTACTTC	CASSRQGYQETQYF
17	-	TRBV6-1	many	TRBJ2-7	TGTGCCAGCAGTATAAAACATGGTGAGACCCGACCGTACGAGCAGTACTTC	CASSIKHGETRPYEQYF
13	-	TRBV7-2	few	TRBJ1-2	TGTGCCAGCAGCCCCAGTGTGTTCTATGGCTACACCTTC	CASSPSVFYGYTF
14	-	TRBV12-3/TRBV12-4	many	TRBJ2-3	TGTGCCAGCAGTCGAAATGAGGGCACAGATACGCAGTATTTT	CASSRNEGTDTQYF
13	-	TRBV11-1	-	TRBJ1-2	TGTGCCAGCAGCCTCGAGGGGAGGCTTGGCTACACCTTC	CASSLEGRLGYTF
16	TRBD1	TRBV15	many	TRBJ2-1	TGTGCCACCAGCCTCCTGACAGGGGGGTCCTACAATGAGCAGTTCTTC	CATSLLTGGSYNEQFF
14	-	TRBV9	-	TRBJ1-5	TGTGCCAGCAGCGAAAGGGCCTGGGATCAGCCCCAGCATTTT	CASSERAWDQPQHF
15	TRBD1	TRBV5-6	many	TRBJ1-5	TGTGCCAGCAGCTTGGGGGGACAGGGAAATCAGCCCCAGCATTTT	CASSLGGQGNQPQHF